This paragraph reports one T cell receptor (beta chain). Assay used: immunoSEQ multiplex PCR; TCRdb lists only in-frame clones, some missing. The sample includes 350,000 to 450,000 clones, nearly 90% of them seen just once. These data come from a study of blood T cell repertoires in COVID-19. The length of the CDR3 is 12 residues. Germline CDR1 MDHEN, CDR2 SYDVKM. The J segment lost 6 bases and the V segment lost 11 bases, leaving 6 bases of the junction unmatched. The chain couples TRBV28 to TRBJ1-5, with 8 nucleotides matching TRBD1. Sequences were obtained from PBMCs or T cells enriched from blood (not recorded which). The source is a woman between 18 and 29 years old who had been exposed to COVID-19. CDR3 in DNA: TGTGCCGCCAGGGGGCCGATTCAGCCCCAGCATTTT. This encodes CAARGPIQPQHF.